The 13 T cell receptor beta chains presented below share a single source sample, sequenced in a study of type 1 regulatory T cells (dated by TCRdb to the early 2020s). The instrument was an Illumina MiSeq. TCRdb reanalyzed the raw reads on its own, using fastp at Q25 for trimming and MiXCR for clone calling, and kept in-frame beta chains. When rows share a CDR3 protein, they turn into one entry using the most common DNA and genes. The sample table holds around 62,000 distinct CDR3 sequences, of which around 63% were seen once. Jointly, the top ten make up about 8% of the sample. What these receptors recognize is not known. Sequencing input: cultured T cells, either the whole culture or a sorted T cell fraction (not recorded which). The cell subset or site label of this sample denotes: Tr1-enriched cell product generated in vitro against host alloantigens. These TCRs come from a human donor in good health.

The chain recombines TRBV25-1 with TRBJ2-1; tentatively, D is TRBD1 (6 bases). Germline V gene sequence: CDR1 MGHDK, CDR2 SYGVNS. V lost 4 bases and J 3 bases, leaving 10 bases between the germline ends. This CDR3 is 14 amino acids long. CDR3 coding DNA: TGTGCCAGCAGTGGGCAGGGGCACTACAATGAGCAGTTCTTC. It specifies CASSGQGHYNEQFF. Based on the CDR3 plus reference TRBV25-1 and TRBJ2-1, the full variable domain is EADIYQTPRYLVIGTGKKITLECSQTMGHDKMYWYQQDPGMELHLIHYSYGVNSTEKGDLSSESTVSRIRTEHFPLTLESARPSHTSQYLCASSGQGHYNEQFFGPGTRLTVL.

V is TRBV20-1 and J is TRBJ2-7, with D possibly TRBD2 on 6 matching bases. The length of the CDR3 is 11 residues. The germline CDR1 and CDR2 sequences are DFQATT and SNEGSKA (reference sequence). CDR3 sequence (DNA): TGCAAGCTGACTAGTTCAGCCGTGCAGTACTTC. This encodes CKLTSSAVQYF.

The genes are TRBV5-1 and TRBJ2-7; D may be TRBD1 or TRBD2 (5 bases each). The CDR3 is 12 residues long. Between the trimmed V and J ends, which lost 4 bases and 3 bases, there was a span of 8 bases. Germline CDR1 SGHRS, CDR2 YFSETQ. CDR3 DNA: TGCGCCAGCAGCAGGGACGGCTACGAGCAGTACTTC. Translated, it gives CASSRDGYEQYF.

Here the CDR3 reads CASSPPQGIQYF. In DNA, the CDR3 is TGTGCCAGCAGCCCCCCTCAGGGCATTCAGTACTTC. The rearrangement uses TRBV12-3 or TRBV12-4 and TRBJ2-4, with TRBD1 as a possible D gene (5 bases). Trimming removed 6 bases at V and 9 bases at J, with 12 bases between. The CDR3 totals 12 residues.

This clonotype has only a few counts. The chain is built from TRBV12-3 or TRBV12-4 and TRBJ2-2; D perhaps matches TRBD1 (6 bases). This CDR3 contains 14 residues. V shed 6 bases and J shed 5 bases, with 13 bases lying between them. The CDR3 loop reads CASRRDRRTGELFF. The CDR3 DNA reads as TGTGCCAGCAGACGTGACAGGAGGACCGGGGAGCTGTTTTTT.

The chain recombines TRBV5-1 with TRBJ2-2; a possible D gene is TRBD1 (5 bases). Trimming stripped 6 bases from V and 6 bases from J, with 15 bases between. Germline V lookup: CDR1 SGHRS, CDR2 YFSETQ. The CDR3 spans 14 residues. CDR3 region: CASIDQGQPGELFF. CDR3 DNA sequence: TGCGCCAGCATCGATCAGGGTCAGCCCGGGGAGCTGTTTTTT.

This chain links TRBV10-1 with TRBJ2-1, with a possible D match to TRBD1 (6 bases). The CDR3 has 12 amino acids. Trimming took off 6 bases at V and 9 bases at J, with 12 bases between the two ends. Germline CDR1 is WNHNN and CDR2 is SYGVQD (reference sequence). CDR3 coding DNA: TGCGCCAGCAGCGGACAGACGGTTGAGCAGTTCTTC. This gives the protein CASSGQTVEQFF.

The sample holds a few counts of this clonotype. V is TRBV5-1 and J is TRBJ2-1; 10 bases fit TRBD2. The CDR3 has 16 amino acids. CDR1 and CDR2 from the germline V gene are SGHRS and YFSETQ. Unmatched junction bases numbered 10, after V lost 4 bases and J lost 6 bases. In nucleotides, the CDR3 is TGCGCCAGCAGCCAAACTAGCGGGGCCCTGGGCAATGAGCAGTTCTTC. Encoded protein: CASSQTSGALGNEQFF.

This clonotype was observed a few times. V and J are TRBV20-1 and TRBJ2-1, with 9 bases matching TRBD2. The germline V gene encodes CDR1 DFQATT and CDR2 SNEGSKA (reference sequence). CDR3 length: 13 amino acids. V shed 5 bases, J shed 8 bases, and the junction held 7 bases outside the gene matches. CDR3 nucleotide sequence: TGCAGTGCTGAGGGCGGGAGGGCCGATGAGCAGTTCTTC. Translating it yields CSAEGGRADEQFF.

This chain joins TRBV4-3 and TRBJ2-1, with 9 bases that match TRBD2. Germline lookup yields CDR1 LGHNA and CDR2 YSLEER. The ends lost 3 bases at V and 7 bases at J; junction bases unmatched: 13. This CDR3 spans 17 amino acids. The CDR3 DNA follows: TGCGCCAGCAGCCAGTCGTTCGCTAGCGGGGTTAGAAATGAGCAGTTCTTC. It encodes CASSQSFASGVRNEQFF.

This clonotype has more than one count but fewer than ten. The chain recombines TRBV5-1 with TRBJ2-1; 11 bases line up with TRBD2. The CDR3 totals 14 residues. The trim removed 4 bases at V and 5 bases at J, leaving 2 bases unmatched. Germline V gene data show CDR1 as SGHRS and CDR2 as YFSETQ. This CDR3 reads CASSQGLADNEQFF. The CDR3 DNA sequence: TGCGCCAGCAGCCAGGGACTAGCGGACAATGAGCAGTTCTTC.

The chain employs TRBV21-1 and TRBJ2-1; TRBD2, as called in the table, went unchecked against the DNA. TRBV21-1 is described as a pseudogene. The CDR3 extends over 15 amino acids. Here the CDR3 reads CASSKVWLVGNEQFF. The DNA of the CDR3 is TGTGCCAGCAGCAAAGTATGGCTAGTTGGCAATGAGCAGTTCTTC.

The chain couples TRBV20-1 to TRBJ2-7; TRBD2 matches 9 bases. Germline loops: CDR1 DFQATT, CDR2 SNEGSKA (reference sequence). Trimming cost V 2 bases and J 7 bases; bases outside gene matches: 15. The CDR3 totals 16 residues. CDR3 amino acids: CSARYFGGRAVREQYF. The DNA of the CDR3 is TGCAGTGCTAGATATTTCGGCGGGAGGGCTGTACGTGAGCAGTACTTC.